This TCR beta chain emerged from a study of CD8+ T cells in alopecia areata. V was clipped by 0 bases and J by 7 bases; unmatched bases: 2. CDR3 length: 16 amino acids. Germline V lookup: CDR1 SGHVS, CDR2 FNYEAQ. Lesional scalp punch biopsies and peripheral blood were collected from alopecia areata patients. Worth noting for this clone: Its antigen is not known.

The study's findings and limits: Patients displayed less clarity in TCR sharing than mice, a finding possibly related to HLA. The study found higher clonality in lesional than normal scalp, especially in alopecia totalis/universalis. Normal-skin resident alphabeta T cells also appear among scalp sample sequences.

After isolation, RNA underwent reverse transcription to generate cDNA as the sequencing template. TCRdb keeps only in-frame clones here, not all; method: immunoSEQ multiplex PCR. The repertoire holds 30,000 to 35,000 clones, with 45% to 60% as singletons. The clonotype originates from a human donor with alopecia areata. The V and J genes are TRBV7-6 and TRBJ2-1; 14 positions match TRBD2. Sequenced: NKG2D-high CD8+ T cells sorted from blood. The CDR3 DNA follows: TGTGCCAGCAGCTTAGCGACTAGCGGGAGGGATAATGAGCAGTTCTTC. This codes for CASSLATSGRDNEQFF.